The source of this TCR beta chain is a study of cytomegalovirus exposure and HLA in healthy donors. General study findings and limits: Published work reported that the classifier diagnosed cytomegalovirus status with high specificity and sensitivity. Many donors carried some public TCRs, although rarity characterized most TCR sequences.

Trimming shortened V by 7 bases and J by 4 bases, and 5 bases separated the two germline ends. This CDR3 is built from 11 residues. CDR1 SGHRS and CDR2 YFSETQ come from the germline V gene. Points on this clone: Its antigen is not known.

Generated by immunoSEQ multiplex PCR, the TCRdb table keeps only in-frame clones and is missing some. The sample consists of roughly 250,000 clones, 90% of them appearing once. V usage is TRBV5-1 and J usage is TRBJ2-2; D unclear. The origin of this receptor is a woman younger than 30 in good health and CMV-seronegative. Sequenced input: PBMCs. CDR3 DNA: TGCGCCAGCTCGGGCACCGGGGAGCTGTTTTTT. This sequence encodes CASSGTGELFF. The full variable domain, with the rest looked up from reference TRBV5-1 and TRBJ2-2, is KAGVTQTPRYLIKTRGQQVTLSCSPISGHRSVSWYQQTPGQGLQFLFEYFSETQRNKGNFPGRFSGRQFSNSRSEMNVSTLELGDSALYLCASSGTGELFFGEGSRLTVL.